A single sample is the source of the 27 T cell receptor beta chains below, sequenced in a study of identical twins. One entry per CDR3 protein results from TCRdb running MiXCR on the 5' RACE reads. The data hold approximately 1.8 million distinct CDR3 sequences, with 25% to 35% observed a single time. The sequencing sample was made of cord blood. The receptors here all came from a newborn girl in good health.

This clonotype was seen once. The CDR3: CSAREWRGVADTQYF. In nucleotides, the CDR3 is TGCAGTGCTAGAGAGTGGCGGGGGGTGGCAGATACGCAGTATTTT. The genes are TRBV20-1 and TRBJ2-3; TRBD2 aligns across 8 bases. Per germline, CDR1 DFQATT and CDR2 SNEGSKA (reference sequence). The CDR3 totals 15 residues. The V and J ends lost 0 bases and 4 bases, in that order; junction bases with no gene match: 6.

This clonotype showed up just a few times. The rearrangement joins TRBV18 to TRBJ2-1; 9 bases fit TRBD2. CDR3 length: 15 amino acids. Trimming removed 3 bases from V and 4 bases from J; junction bases left unmatched: 4. CDR1 and CDR2 (germline): KGHSH, LQKENI. The CDR3 region has the DNA TGTGCCAGCTCACCGGTTAGCGGGGGATACAATGAGCAGTTCTTC. Protein product: CASSPVSGGYNEQFF.

Concerning this clonotype itself: A much larger clone differs from this one at a single base, so this may be a read error. The chain uses TRBV2 and TRBJ2-7; TRBD2 matches 12 bases. J gave up 7 bases and V 8 bases, and 9 bases lay outside the gene matches. Germline loops: CDR1 SNHLY, CDR2 FYNNEI. The CDR3 covers 14 residues. CDR3 sequence reads: CASPGTSGYNEQYF. In nucleotides, the CDR3 is TGTGCCAGCCCAGGGACTAGCGGGTACAATGAGCAGTACTTC.

CDR3 amino acids: CASSPPPVFDTGELFF. DNA of the CDR3: TGTGCCAGCAGCCCACCTCCGGTGTTTGACACCGGGGAGCTGTTTTTT. The J gene is TRBJ2-2, the V gene TRBV3-1; D remains ambiguous. CDR1 and CDR2 from the germline V gene are LGHDT and YNNKEL (reference sequence). The length of the CDR3 is 16 residues. With 4 bases removed from V and 3 bases from J, the gap between germline ends came to 15 bases.

This clonotype occurred a few times. The V call is TRBV20-1, the J call TRBJ2-3; perhaps TRBD2 as D (6 bases). Trimming shortened V by 7 bases and J by 4 bases, and 15 bases separated the two germline ends. Germline assignment: CDR1 DFQATT and CDR2 SNEGSKA (reference sequence). The length of the CDR3 is 13 residues. CDR3 nucleotides: TGCAGTGTAGGGCGGGGAGGCTCAGATACGCAGTATTTT. As protein: CSVGRGGSDTQYF.

The rearrangement joins TRBV9 to TRBJ2-3; 9 bases line up with TRBD1. The CDR3 runs to 14 residues. Germline V gives CDR1 SGDLS, CDR2 YYNGEE. V trimming: 3 bases; J trimming: 6 bases; junction bases outside the gene matches: 5. The CDR3 bases are TGTGCCAGCAGCGCCGTGACAGGGGGGGATACGCAGTATTTT. Translated, it gives CASSAVTGGDTQYF. The whole variable domain, filled in from reference TRBV9 and TRBJ2-3, reads DSGVTQTPKHLITATGQRVTLRCSPRSGDLSVYWYQQSLDQGLQFLIQYYNGEERAKGNILERFSAQQFPDLHSELNLSSLELGDSALYFCASSAVTGGDTQYFGPGTRLTVL.

V is TRBV5-1 and J is TRBJ2-3, with TRBD2 identical over 13 bases. The CDR3 consists of 18 residues. The trim removed 1 base at V and 2 bases at J, leaving 7 bases unmatched. The germline V gene has CDR1 SGHRS and CDR2 YFSETQ. The CDR3 reads CASSLRLAGGLNTDTQYF. The CDR3 DNA reads TGCGCCAGCAGCTTGAGACTAGCGGGGGGACTAAACACAGATACGCAGTATTTT.

The chain joins TRBV5-6 to TRBJ2-7, with D perhaps matching TRBD1 (6 bases). Trimming stripped 4 bases from V and 5 bases from J, with 16 bases between. The germline V gene encodes CDR1 SGHDT and CDR2 YYEEEE. The CDR3 loop spans 14 amino acids. This CDR3 reads CASSRRGRGNEQYF. The CDR3 coding sequence is TGTGCCAGCAGCCGACGTGGCAGGGGCAACGAGCAGTACTTC.

The CDR3 DNA sequence: TGTGCCAGCAGCCAGGCTTACAAGGGGATCCAAGAGACCCAGTTCTTC. Translation gives CASSQAYKGIQETQFF. The gene calls are TRBV14 and TRBJ2-5, with D perhaps TRBD1 (5 bases). The J call is uncertain, as TRBJ2-1 better fits the DNA end. The CDR3 loop spans 16 amino acids. CDR1 and CDR2 (germline): SGHDN, FVKESK.

This chain uses TRBV20-1 with TRBJ2-1; D gene ambiguous. The V and J ends lost 3 bases and 7 bases respectively, with 16 bases between them. The CDR3 runs 14 residues. CDR1 and CDR2 from the germline V gene are DFQATT and SNEGSKA (reference sequence). The CDR3 reads CSARDVAAQNEQFF. For the CDR3, the DNA is TGCAGTGCTAGGGACGTCGCGGCTCAAAATGAGCAGTTCTTC.

V usage is TRBV5-1 and J usage is TRBJ2-1; D is perhaps TRBD1 or TRBD2 (5 bases each). Germline V gives CDR1 SGHRS, CDR2 YFSETQ. V was trimmed by 0 bases and J by 6 bases, leaving 13 bases between them. The CDR3 spans 15 residues. The CDR3 DNA is TGCGCCAGCAGCTTGGTCGGGGCCTCGCTCAATGAGCAGTTCTTC. Translation: CASSLVGASLNEQFF.

The rearrangement uses TRBV20-1 and TRBJ2-1, with TRBD2 identical over 8 bases. Germline values: CDR1 DFQATT, CDR2 SNEGSKA (reference sequence). CDR3 length: 15 amino acids. V was clipped by 0 bases and J by 6 bases; unmatched bases: 7. This chain's CDR3 is CSARETSANSNEQFF. DNA of the CDR3: TGCAGTGCTAGAGAGACTAGCGCAAATTCCAATGAGCAGTTCTTC.

This clonotype was seen a handful of times. A read error may account for a junction end that differs from germline. V gene TRBV5-1 combines with J gene TRBJ1-1; D may be TRBD1 (5 bases). Germline V CDR1 and CDR2: SGHRS, YFSETQ. The length of the CDR3 is 13 residues. The DNA for the CDR3 is TGTGCCAGCAGTTTGGGCAGGGCCGCTGAAGCTTTCTTT. Protein: CASSLGRAAEAFF.

There are a few counts of this clonotype. This sequence joins TRBV20-1 and TRBJ2-3; 9 nucleotides line up with TRBD2. The CDR3 runs 15 residues. V was pared by 6 bases and J by 1 base, with 8 bases of the junction left unmatched. Germline values: CDR1 DFQATT, CDR2 SNEGSKA (reference sequence). Here the CDR3 reads CSATKAGGGTDTQYF. The CDR3 DNA reads TGCAGTGCAACTAAAGCGGGAGGAGGCACAGATACGCAGTATTTT.

CDR3 sequence: CASSGWGARPTNEKLFF. The CDR3 DNA reads TGTGCCAGCAGTGGCTGGGGAGCTAGGCCAACTAATGAAAAACTGTTTTTT. V is TRBV6-1 and J is TRBJ1-4; the D is unclear. This CDR3 comprises 17 residues. Trimming removed 4 bases from V and 0 bases from J, with 15 bases in between. In germline, CDR1 is MNHNS, CDR2 SASEGT.

The chain recombines TRBV14 with TRBJ2-1, with D perhaps given as TRBD1 or TRBD2 (5 bases each). CDR1 and CDR2 from the germline V gene are SGHDN and FVKESK. The V end was cut by 3 bases, the J end by 6 bases, with 21 bases between. The CDR3 totals 17 residues. As DNA, the CDR3 is TGTGCCAGCAGCCACCTGGGTACCGGGACGAGGGGCAATGAGCAGTTCTTC. Its translation: CASSHLGTGTRGNEQFF. Based on the CDR3 plus reference TRBV14 and TRBJ2-1, the full variable domain is EAGVTQFPSHSVIEKGQTVTLRCDPISGHDNLYWYRRVMGKEIKFLLHFVKESKQDESGMPNNRFLAERTGGTYSTLKVQPAELEDSGVYFCASSHLGTGTRGNEQFFGPGTRLTVL.

Notes on this clonotype: A junction boundary mismatches the germline segment, possibly from a read error. V usage is TRBV6-6 and J usage is TRBJ2-1; TRBD1 or TRBD2 may be the D gene (7 bases each). This CDR3 comprises 15 residues. Germline V gene data show CDR1 as MNHNY and CDR2 as SVGAGI (reference sequence). CDR3 in amino acids: CAGREGGGAYNEQFF. CDR3 coding DNA: TGTGCCGGCAGAGAGGGAGGGGGCGCCTACAATGAGCAGTTCTTC.

J is TRBJ1-4 and V is TRBV12-3 or TRBV12-4; the match to TRBD1 covers 8 bases. There are 14 residues in the CDR3. J was trimmed by 6 bases and V by 7 bases; bases with no gene match: 7. CDR3 protein: CASTLQGEDEKLFF. In DNA, the CDR3 is TGTGCCAGCACCTTACAGGGGGAGGATGAAAAACTGTTTTTT.

This rearrangement joins TRBV5-1 to TRBJ2-1; D possibly corresponds to TRBD2 (6 bases). The germline CDR1 and CDR2 sequences are SGHRS and YFSETQ. The CDR3 runs to 15 residues. Trimming removed 3 bases from V and 5 bases from J, with 15 bases in between. The CDR3 here is CASSSGASVNNEQFF. The CDR3 region has the DNA TGCGCCAGCAGCTCCGGGGCTAGCGTAAACAATGAGCAGTTCTTC. Combining the CDR3 with reference TRBV5-1 and TRBJ2-1 gives the whole variable domain KAGVTQTPRYLIKTRGQQVTLSCSPISGHRSVSWYQQTPGQGLQFLFEYFSETQRNKGNFPGRFSGRQFSNSRSEMNVSTLELGDSALYLCASSSGASVNNEQFFGPGTRLTVL.

This clonotype showed up just a few times. The V call is TRBV10-3, the J call TRBJ1-6; no clear D gene. This CDR3 region has 14 residues. Germline V gene sequence: CDR1 ENHRY, CDR2 SYGVKD. V was trimmed by 4 bases and J by 5 bases, leaving 9 bases between them. The CDR3 is CAISGRTDNSPLHF. In nucleotides, the CDR3 is TGTGCCATCAGTGGGCGCACGGATAATTCACCCCTCCACTTT.

In its sample, this clonotype was seen many times. This chain links TRBV6-6 with TRBJ2-7; either TRBD1 or TRBD2 may supply D (6 bases each). The CDR3 runs to 14 residues. V was pared by 0 bases and J by 4 bases, with 10 bases between. Germline assignment: CDR1 MNHNY and CDR2 SVGAGI (reference sequence). This CDR3 reads CASSYSKGGYEQYF. The CDR3 DNA follows: TGTGCCAGCAGTTACTCGAAGGGGGGTTACGAGCAGTACTTC.

This chain connects TRBV9 to TRBJ2-7; TRBD2 is a possible D gene (5 bases). The germline V gene has CDR1 SGDLS and CDR2 YYNGEE. V lost 0 bases to trimming and J lost 2 bases, with 12 bases between them. The CDR3 extends over 15 amino acids. The DNA for the CDR3 is TGTGCCAGCAGCGTAGGCCCCCCAGCGGCCTACGAGCAGTACTTC. Translation gives CASSVGPPAAYEQYF. The variable domain in full, completed from reference TRBV9 and TRBJ2-7, reads DSGVTQTPKHLITATGQRVTLRCSPRSGDLSVYWYQQSLDQGLQFLIQYYNGEERAKGNILERFSAQQFPDLHSELNLSSLELGDSALYFCASSVGPPAAYEQYFGPGTRLTVT.

This clonotype has a handful of counts. The genes are TRBV4-2 and TRBJ2-5; D possibly matches TRBD1 or TRBD2 (5 bases each). The ends were cut back, 0 bases at V and 5 bases at J, with 13 bases in the middle. The CDR3 extends over 15 amino acids. Germline assignment: CDR1 LGHNA and CDR2 YNFKEQ. CDR3 in amino acids: CASSQEWGSGETQYF. DNA for the CDR3: TGTGCCAGCAGCCAAGAATGGGGGTCAGGGGAGACCCAGTACTTC.

The chain recombines TRBV2 with TRBJ1-5; TRBD1 aligns across 7 bases. With 5 bases clipped from V and 5 bases from J, the junction kept 6 bases outside the gene matches. The germline V gene has CDR1 SNHLY and CDR2 FYNNEI. The length of the CDR3 is 14 residues. DNA for the CDR3: TGTGCCAGCAGTCGACAGGGAGGTTATCAGCCCCAGCATTTT. This sequence encodes CASSRQGGYQPQHF.

This clonotype has only a few counts. The J gene is TRBJ2-3, the V gene TRBV5-6, with D perhaps TRBD1 (6 bases). The ends were cut back, 4 bases at V and 0 bases at J, with 12 bases in the middle. CDR3 length equals 15 residues. Germline V lookup: CDR1 SGHDT, CDR2 YYEEEE. CDR3 nucleotide sequence: TGTGCCAGCAGCCGGACAGCCCCTAGCACAGATACGCAGTATTTT. This translates into CASSRTAPSTDTQYF. Combining the CDR3 with reference TRBV5-6 and TRBJ2-3 gives the whole variable domain DAGVTQSPTHLIKTRGQQVTLRCSPKSGHDTVSWYQQALGQGPQFIFQYYEEEERQRGNFPDRFSGHQFPNYSSELNVNALLLGDSALYLCASSRTAPSTDTQYFGPGTRLTVL.

A single count supports this clonotype. This sequence joins TRBV4-2 and TRBJ1-3; D gene ambiguous. The CDR3 covers 16 residues. Germline CDR1 reads LGHNA; CDR2 reads YNFKEQ. V lost 4 bases to trimming and J lost 0 bases, with 13 bases between them. The CDR3 DNA is TGTGCCAGCAGCCTCCTCAAAGACCCCTCTGGAAACACCATATATTTT. Amino acid sequence: CASSLLKDPSGNTIYF.

The rearrangement joins TRBV10-1 to TRBJ2-7, with D possibly matching TRBD1 (5 bases). V was pared by 6 bases and J by 6 bases, with 15 bases between. The CDR3 runs to 13 residues. Germline V CDR1 and CDR2: WNHNN, SYGVQD (reference sequence). Here the CDR3 reads CASREIQECEQYF. The CDR3 nucleotides read TGCGCCAGCAGGGAGATACAGGAGTGCGAGCAGTACTTC.